The clone carrying this T cell receptor beta chain occurred many times. Its antigen is not known. The missing CDR3 end, 3 residues past where the read stops, is filled in from the germline J gene. The data derive from a study of T cell clonality in common variable immunodeficiency. Study-level points and caveats: TCRbeta clonality was increased in CVID versus healthy controls.

Profiling relied on immunoSEQ multiplex PCR, and the TCRdb table lists in-frame clones only, not all of them. Sampling found some 52,000 clones, none seen once. CDR1 DFQATT and CDR2 SNEGSKA come from the germline V gene (reference sequence). V dropped 6 bases and J dropped 5; count of bases not matched to a gene: 9. The CDR3 totals 14 residues. Input material: peripheral blood mononuclear cells. This sequence originates from a person aged 18 to 70 in good health. The chain couples TRBV20-1 to TRBJ2-7, with TRBD1 identical over 11 bases. CDR3 residues: CSATIGTGGNEQYF. The CDR3 bases that were read are TGCAGTGCCACAATCGGGACAGGGGGGAACGAG.